The subject of this entry is one TCR beta chain. 60 Vbeta and 13 Jbeta primers were used in PCR. Clones were sequenced by immunoSEQ multiplex PCR, and TCRdb holds only the in-frame ones, with some missing. The profile shows about 160,000 clones, over 60% of them singletons. Trimming took off 5 bases at V and 1 base at J, with 9 bases between the two ends. Germline V lookup: CDR1 SGHTA, CDR2 FQGNSA. This CDR3 is built from 15 residues. The data were taken from a study of cytomegalovirus exposure and HLA in healthy donors. This TCR derives from a woman aged 30 to 39 in good health and CMV-seronegative. Sequenced material: PBMCs. The chain has TRBV7-2 and TRBJ2-6; D possibly corresponds to TRBD1 (5 bases). The CDR3 nucleotides are TGTGCCAGCAGCCACAGGTCATCTGGGGCCAACGTCCTGACTTTC. Encoded protein: CASSHRSSGANVLTF.